This T cell receptor beta chain was documented in a study of CD8 T cells in ankylosing spondylitis. Notes on the study in general: Several of the motif variants were reported before in synovial fluid and blood from reactive arthritis. The authors reported significant enrichment of disease-linked clones in matched ankylosing spondylitis synovial fluid.

Comment on this clonotype: Its antigen is unidentified.

This CDR3 region has 13 residues. From germline, CDR1 is MNHNS and CDR2 SASEGT. V was shortened by 7 bases and J by 2 bases, with 12 bases between the two germline ends. Library preparation for TCR beta used quantitative 5'-RACE with molecular barcodes. TCRdb itself ran the 5' RACE reads through MiXCR, one entry per CDR3 protein. The sample includes hundreds of thousands of distinct CDR3 sequences, roughly 25% of them seen just once. The chain combines TRBV6-1 with TRBJ2-7, with D perhaps TRBD1 (6 bases). The sequence was obtained from a male donor with ankylosing spondylitis or in good health (not recorded which). The sequenced material came from blood, either unsorted or a sorted T cell fraction (not recorded which). CDR3 coding DNA: TGTGCCAGCAATGGGGCAGGGGCCTACGAGCAGTACTTC. This gives the protein CASNGAGAYEQYF.